These 3 T cell receptor beta chains were all obtained from the same sample, sequenced in a study of T cell clonotyping in hematopoietic cell transplantation. Sequenced by immunoSEQ multiplex PCR; TCRdb stores in-frame clones only, minus some. The sample carries 3,500 to 5,000 clones, around 18% recorded once. The sequenced sample was peripheral blood mononuclear cells, obtained 30 days after allogeneic stem cell transplant. These receptors all stem from a male patient aged 45-60 years who had an allogeneic stem cell transplant from a related donor, so the T cells may come from the graft donor. Some clones in this sample may be carry-over from other donors' samples.

The V gene is TRBV30, the J gene TRBJ2-3; the D is unclear. V dropped 0 bases and J dropped 11 bases, with 15 bases sitting between them. The CDR3 loop spans 13 amino acids. The germline V gene encodes CDR1 GTSNPN and CDR2 SVGIG (reference sequence). CDR3 nucleotides: TGTGCCTGGAGTGTACTTGGCCTCGGTGAGCAGTATTTT. Amino acid sequence: CAWSVLGLGEQYF.

This clone has more than one count but fewer than ten. The rearrangement joins TRBV6-5 to TRBJ1-2; 8 bases align to TRBD1. Germline V gives CDR1 MNHEY, CDR2 SVGAGI. The CDR3 covers 13 residues. V gave up 5 bases and J gave up 3 bases; unmatched junction bases: 2. The CDR3 is CASSGQGDYGYTF. CDR3 DNA sequence: TGTGCCAGCAGTGGACAGGGAGACTATGGCTACACCTTC.

This chain links TRBV30 with TRBJ2-6; no firm D call. This CDR3 is 19 amino acids long. Trimming stripped 0 bases from V and 1 base from J, with 19 bases between. Per germline, CDR1 GTSNPN and CDR2 SVGIG (reference sequence). CDR3 coding DNA: TGTGCCTGGAGTGTACCTGCGCACGTTGCAGATTCTGGGGCCAACGTCCTGACTTTC. Amino acid sequence: CAWSVPAHVADSGANVLTF.